One T cell receptor beta chain is described in this entry. Its antigen remains undetermined. It has no much larger one-base neighbor in the sample; base qualities were not kept. The cohort was made up of 666 healthy bone marrow donors. At the time of sampling, all cohort members were nominally healthy, though unrecorded immune exposures were likely present. The donor tested CMV seropositive and was one of the 289 seropositive cohort members. A peripheral blood sample was provided by each donor, and peripheral blood mononuclear cells were used for TCR beta sequencing. Genomic DNA was extracted from the blood cell samples with the Qiagen DNeasy Blood Extraction Kit. The source of the sample is a study of cytomegalovirus exposure and HLA in healthy donors (dated by TCRdb to the late 2010s). Some background on the complete study: An earlier analysis of more than 550 of the donors reported approximately 300 Gb of sequence data and some 110 million unique TCR beta sequences obtained from about 170 million T cells. About 300 gigabases of sequencing data and roughly 80 million unique TCR sequences made up an early release that covered approximately 700 HLA-typed donors. Among the roughly 430 genotyped donors, about 85% belonged to the genetic ancestry cluster associated with self-reported Caucasian donors. The study aimed to test whether signatures of past pathogen exposure could be identified by cataloging public T cell receptors. The study used immunosequencing to profile the T cell repertoires of some 600 subjects and linked those repertoires to cytomegalovirus serostatus. A separate validation cohort of over a hundred different subjects was used in addition to the 666-subject first cohort. High-throughput TCR immunosequencing, statistical association of individual TCRs with disease status, and machine learning were combined to predict cytomegalovirus infection status. To study patterns of TCR occurrence, a later analysis re-analyzed previously published TCR beta repertoires from 666 donors and added high-resolution HLA genotyping. The later analysis used no new phenotypic data to find candidate immune exposures, relying instead on TCR beta sequences and their occurrence across donors. An earlier analysis of 500 to 650 of the donors applied high-throughput TCR beta sequencing to assess whether each TCR beta V gene segment acted as functional or pseudogenic. Alongside the repertoire data, information on donor age, sex, ethnicity and CMV serostatus was compiled. Genome-wide SNP genotypes for about 65% of the roughly 670 donors were used in a later genetic analysis, which treated that subset as a discovery cohort. All discovery cohort repertoires had been generated using a single sequencing platform. Both class I and class II loci were covered by HLA typing, at four-digit resolution. Typing coverage differed by locus: A, B, C, DRB1 and DQB1 were typed in roughly 620-640 donors, DQA1 in about 500, DPA1 in around 600, and DPB1 in just under 490. Because of strong linkage in the cohort, 5 or 6 DR-DQ haplotypes were treated as single units for association and clustering. Across approximately 400 genotyped donors of the cohort, an average of approximately 240,000 unique TCR beta nucleotide sequences per donor were sequenced, and 15% to 20% of those sequences were non-productive. Paper-wide results and their limitations: Because counts were too low, 15 to 20 rarely observed V segments, including chromosome 9 orphons, were excluded from the earlier analysis of several hundred of the donors. Three of the identified cytomegalovirus-associated TCR beta chains were confirmed in vitro to be specific for cytomegalovirus antigens. Most TCR sequences were seen in very few donors, while some public TCRs were found in many individuals. When HLA alleles, especially DR and DQ, strongly co-occurred, TCR associations were difficult to assign to individual alleles. Because HLA typing was unavailable for some donors at each locus, only the typed subset was used in association tests. Linkage disequilibrium might explain the correlated functional status among segregating V segments, but an unknown experimental factor could not be ruled out. In a later analysis, most CMV-associated TCR beta chains were found to appear HLA-restricted, with HLA associations seemingly driven largely by CMV exposure. This cohort had only TCR beta chains sequenced, and the lack of alpha or paired-chain data limited which features could be detected. Roughly uniform sequencing depth across donors was assumed in presence/absence analyses, although this assumption may not hold. At a false discovery rate of 0.05, a later analysis linked some 18,000 TCR beta sequences to specific HLA alleles. A cluster of highly shared sequence variants was judged likely to be a technical artifact of the sequencing pipeline. According to a later analysis, parvovirus B19, influenza, CMV and Epstein-Barr virus appeared linked to several top co-occurrence clusters. A later genetic analysis associated a missense DCLRE1C variant with V-gene and J-gene trimming of TCR beta chains, and an independent cohort replicated the association. The authors suggested that the approach could potentially be generalized to other disease states and immunological phenotypes. The only immune exposure information available for the cohort was CMV serostatus. In a later analysis, TCR association rates were found to vary across HLA loci, with the most associated TCRs seen for DRB1 alleles and the fewest for HLA-C alleles. A further reported finding was that TCR beta sequences accurately predicted the HLA-A and HLA-B alleles for most subjects in the first cohort. Cytomegalovirus status was reported to be diagnosed by the classifier with high specificity and sensitivity in both the original and validation cohorts. A later analysis found that HLA-associated TCR beta chains were more clonally expanded and had lower generation probabilities than equally common non-associated chains. In the study, some 180 TCR beta chains were listed as associated with cytomegalovirus. In a later genetic analysis, fewer N-insertions in productive TCRs were reported among donors in an Asian-associated ancestry cluster than the roughly 700-donor mean. In an earlier analysis of approximately 600 of the donors, most TCR beta V segments were observed in productive rearrangements about 87% or about 30% of the time, broadly matching IMGT annotations.

The library relied on the immunoSEQ multiplex PCR assay. For the multiplex PCR, a mixture combining 60 forward primers for TCR Vbeta segments and 13 reverse primers for TCR Jbeta segments was used. Amplification of the CDR3 region of rearranged TCR beta genes was performed with a multiplex PCR assay on genomic DNA. Amplified TCR beta libraries were sequenced as 87-base-pair reads on the Illumina HiSeq System. Per the authors' processing: A later analysis counted approximately 74 million unique TCR beta chains across the 666 repertoires, and roughly 10 million of these chains were shared by at least two donors. A nearest-neighbor algorithm error-corrected the raw reads and collapsed the reads into unique sequences, merging closely related sequences to remove PCR and sequencing errors. V, D and J gene segments were assigned by aligning CDR3 sequences to IMGT reference sequences. Each retained sequence needed at least a six-nucleotide match to both a V gene segment and a J gene segment. A rearrangement was called productive if the CDR3 had no stop codons and remained in frame with V and J, and every other rearrangement was called non-productive. Following IMGT convention, CDR3 was defined as the stretch from the second conserved V-encoded cysteine up to the conserved J-encoded phenylalanine. The earlier analysis of 500 to 600 of the donors excluded sequences that lacked an unambiguous match to a single V gene segment. An earlier analysis of 500 to 600 of the donors classified V segments as functional when productive rearrangements were above 56.7% and as segregating when the standard deviation between donors was above 5%. To diagnose cytomegalovirus status from the catalog of TCR beta chain sequences, a statistical classification framework was built. A later analysis assigned V and J genes by comparing TCR nucleotide sequences with IMGT/GENE-DB human TR gene sequences. In a later analysis, CDR3 sequences and most-parsimonious VDJ recombination scenarios were assigned using the TCRdist pipeline. In a later analysis, each TCR beta chain was defined by its CDR3 amino acid sequence together with its V-gene family, and reads without a unique V-gene family were excluded. As a way to deal with suspected cross-contamination and a sequencing artifact, a later analysis dropped approximately 590 nucleotide sequences that were highly shared and had low generation probability. A later analysis calculated a clonal expansion index for each public chain from normalized within-repertoire ranks of inferred template counts. In a later analysis, generation probabilities were computed with a VDJ recombination model fitted to out-of-frame rearrangements, and the resulting probabilities were checked against IGoR. A later analysis scored TCR-TCR, TCR-HLA and TCR-CMV co-occurrence with hypergeometric tests, applying a repertoire-size bias correction to TCR pairs. To estimate false discovery rates, a later analysis permuted the HLA or CMV assignments 20 times. In a later analysis, co-occurring TCRs were grouped using DBSCAN, with TCRdist sequence similarity added in when clustering inside HLA-allele-positive subsets. Repertoires with fewer than 30,000 or more than 120,000 public chains, plus five repertoires with anomalous nucleotide sharing, were excluded from co-occurrence clustering. Here the immuneACCESS table is served through TCRdb, limited to in-frame sequences with V and J called. Missing clones are a known gap in these copies; in checked studies unresolved V genes cover under half, and the rest lacks a known reason. The V and J calls and clone size are taken from that table; D and trimming were inferred from the DNA. For this sample the table gives 100,000 or so clones, of which around 80% were detected only once. The biggest ten clones account for roughly 14% of the sample.

This TCR derives from a male donor in good health and CMV-seropositive. The sample was PBMCs.

In nucleotide form, the sequence is TGTGCCAGTAGTATTCGACAGGGGACTAAGCAAGAGCAGTACTTC. Its translation reads: CASSIRQGTKQEQYF. The sequence is built from TRBV19 and TRBJ2-7; 8 matching bases give a weak D call of TRBD1. In the germline V gene (reference sequence), CDR1 corresponds to LNHDA and CDR2 to SQIVND. Including cysteine and phenylalanine, the CDR3 has 15 amino acids. Only the CDR3 DNA stays, 45 bases, in frame from base 1. Trimming removed 3 bases from V and 7 bases from J, leaving 19 bases between the germline ends.